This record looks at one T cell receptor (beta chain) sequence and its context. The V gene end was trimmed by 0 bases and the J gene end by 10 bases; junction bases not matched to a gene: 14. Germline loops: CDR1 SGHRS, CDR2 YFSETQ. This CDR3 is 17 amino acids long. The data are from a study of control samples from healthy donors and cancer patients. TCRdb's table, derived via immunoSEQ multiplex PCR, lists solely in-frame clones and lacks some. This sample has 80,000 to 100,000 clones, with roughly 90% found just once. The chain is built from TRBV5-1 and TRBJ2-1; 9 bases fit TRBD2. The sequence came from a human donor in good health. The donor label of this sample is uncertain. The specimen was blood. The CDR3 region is CASSLVTRAGGRGEQFF. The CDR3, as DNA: TGCGCCAGCAGCTTGGTAACTCGAGCGGGGGGCCGGGGGGAGCAGTTCTTC.